These 5 T cell receptor beta chains came from one sample sequenced in a study of cytomegalovirus exposure and HLA in healthy donors. In the PCR, 60 Vbeta and 13 Jbeta primers were used. Generated by immunoSEQ multiplex PCR, the TCRdb table keeps only in-frame clones and is missing some. This sample has roughly 61,000 clones, with roughly 90% found just once. The sequenced sample was PBMCs. Source of these receptors: a man younger than 45 in good health and CMV-seropositive.

The gene calls are TRBV25-1 and TRBJ1-4, with 9 bases fitting TRBD1. Losses at the gene ends were 8 bases for V and 6 bases for J; bases not matched to a gene: 4. CDR1 and CDR2 (germline): MGHDK, SYGVNS. This CDR3 has 13 residues. CDR3 coding DNA: TGTGCCAGCCGACAGGGGGTCGATGAAAAACTGTTTTTT. Residues: CASRQGVDEKLFF.

The chain is built from TRBV2 and TRBJ2-3; tentatively, D is TRBD2 (5 bases). Germline loops: CDR1 SNHLY, CDR2 FYNNEI. The CDR3 covers 16 residues. The ends were cut back, 5 bases at V and 2 bases at J, with 17 bases in the middle. The CDR3 DNA follows: TGTGCCAGCAGTCCACGGACGGGGAGTAACACAGATACGCAGTATTTT. This sequence encodes CASSPRTGSNTDTQYF.

The rearrangement uses TRBV7-2 and TRBJ2-5, with 10 bases identical to TRBD1. Germline CDR1 and CDR2: SGHTA and FQGNSA. The CDR3 covers 13 residues. V shed 3 bases, J shed 5 bases, and the junction held 0 bases outside the gene matches. The CDR3 region has the DNA TGTGCCAGCAGCTTGGGACAGGGGGAGACCCAGTACTTC. Protein product: CASSLGQGETQYF.

This clone was counted only a few times. The chain couples TRBV6-1 to TRBJ2-7; 9 nucleotides match TRBD1. The germline CDR1 and CDR2 sequences are MNHNS and SASEGT. CDR3 length: 15 amino acids. Trimming at V came to 2 bases and at J to 2 bases, leaving 4 bases not matched to a gene. CDR3 nucleotide sequence: TGTGCCAGCAGTGAATTAGGGACAGGGACCTACGAGCAGTACTTC. Translation gives CASSELGTGTYEQYF.

The chain has TRBV4-1 and TRBJ2-1; D is possibly TRBD1 (5 bases). V lost 4 bases to trimming and J lost 4 bases, with 17 bases between them. Germline values: CDR1 MGHRA, CDR2 YSYEKL. CDR3 length: 16 residues. CDR3 in DNA: TGCGCCAGCAGCCCTTCAGGGCGTCCACCTTACAATGAGCAGTTCTTC. Translation: CASSPSGRPPYNEQFF.